This section outlines one T cell receptor beta chain sequence together with its context. The data are from a study of post-analysis software for immune sequencing data. Unique molecular identifiers had been added to the TCR beta cDNA libraries. TCRdb reanalysed the PCR reads using MiXCR and keeps one entry per CDR3 protein. Of around 710,000 distinct CDR3 sequences listed, approximately 44% were seen once; the top ten hold 4.9%. The sequencing input was blood. This TCR came from a girl aged 5 to 17 with multiple sclerosis.

CDR3: CASSLFAGPVGEQYF. The CDR3 DNA follows: TGTGCCAGCAGTTTATTCGCCGGGCCGGTGGGTGAGCAGTACTTC. The chain employs TRBV28 and TRBJ2-7; D is unclear. The V end lost 1 base, the J end lost 7 bases, and 17 bases lay between the germline ends. Germline assignment: CDR1 MDHEN and CDR2 SYDVKM. The length of the CDR3 is 15 residues.